Listed here are 21 T cell receptor beta chains from one sample, sequenced in a study of cytomegalovirus exposure and HLA in healthy donors. Both 60 Vbeta primers and 13 Jbeta primers went into the PCR. Sequencing was performed with immunoSEQ multiplex PCR; in TCRdb, only in-frame clones are kept and a portion is missing. The sample includes roughly 100,000 clones, under 65% seen only once; the top ten take roughly 3.2%. The sequenced sample was PBMCs. The origin of the receptors is a man in his sixties in good health and CMV-seronegative.

This chain joins TRBV19 and TRBJ2-3, with D maybe TRBD2 (5 bases). CDR1 is LNHDA and CDR2 is SQIVND in the germline V gene (reference sequence). Trimming took off 0 bases at V and 7 bases at J, with 23 bases between the two ends. The CDR3 length is 18 residues. The CDR3 DNA sequence: TGTGCCAGTAGTATAGACCGATCTATTGGACGGGGATCCCATACGCAGTATTTT. This translates into CASSIDRSIGRGSHTQYF.

This clone appeared a few times. The chain links TRBV25-1 to TRBJ2-7, with 11 bases lining up with TRBD2. CDR3 length: 14 residues. CDR1 and CDR2 from the germline V gene are MGHDK and SYGVNS. Trimming cost V 3 bases and J 4 bases; bases outside gene matches: 2. CDR3 DNA sequence: TGTGCCAGCAGTGATAGCGGGAGGGTATACGAGCAGTACTTC. This gives the protein CASSDSGRVYEQYF.

V is TRBV28 and J is TRBJ1-2, with TRBD1 matching over 7 bases. Trimming took 3 bases from V and 4 from J; bases not matched to a gene: 5. The CDR3 has 14 amino acids. CDR1 and CDR2 (germline): MDHEN, SYDVKM. The CDR3 DNA reads TGTGCCAGCAGTTTGACAGGGCCCCTCTATGGCTACACCTTC. Its protein product is CASSLTGPLYGYTF.

The rearrangement joins TRBV4-2 to TRBJ2-1; 10 bases match TRBD2. The length of the CDR3 is 16 residues. CDR1 is LGHNA and CDR2 is YNFKEQ in the germline V gene. Losses at the gene ends were 4 bases for V and 2 bases for J; bases not matched to a gene: 5. CDR3 in DNA: TGTGCCAGCAGCCGGGACACTAGCGGGGCCTACAATGAGCAGTTCTTC. Its translation: CASSRDTSGAYNEQFF.

This clone showed up just once. The J gene is TRBJ1-1, the V gene TRBV6-5; D is unclear. The length of the CDR3 is 15 residues. With 0 bases removed from V and 1 base from J, the gap between germline ends came to 9 bases. The V gene's germline CDR1 is MNHEY and CDR2 SVGAGI. The CDR3, as DNA: TGTGCCAGCAGTTACTCAGACACGGAGAACACTGAAGCTTTCTTT. Translated, it gives CASSYSDTENTEAFF.

The chain joins TRBV19 to TRBJ1-1; possibly TRBD1 for D (6 bases). This CDR3 has 15 residues. Trimming left V 1 base short and J 0 bases short, with 9 bases between. CDR1 is LNHDA and CDR2 is SQIVND in the germline V gene (reference sequence). The CDR3 DNA sequence: TGTGCCAGTAGTATAGGGGGACACCTGAACACTGAAGCTTTCTTT. Its translation: CASSIGGHLNTEAFF.

The chain is built from TRBV6-5 and TRBJ1-2; 10 positions match TRBD1. Trimming cost V 5 bases and J 8 bases; bases outside gene matches: 11. Germline V gene lookup returns CDR1 MNHEY and CDR2 SVGAGI. CDR3 length equals 15 residues. As DNA, the CDR3 is TGTGCCAGCAGTAAGACAGGGGGCGAAGGCGGGGGCTACACCTTC. This gives the protein CASSKTGGEGGGYTF.

The chain is built from TRBV28 and TRBJ1-5, with TRBD1 matching 7 bases. Germline CDR1 MDHEN, CDR2 SYDVKM. V shed 6 bases, J shed 4 bases, and the junction held 9 bases outside the gene matches. The CDR3 is made up of 15 amino acids. The CDR3 DNA reads TGTGCCAGCAGACGTACCAAGGGGGCAAATCAGCCCCAGCATTTT. Protein sequence: CASRRTKGANQPQHF.

As DNA, the CDR3 is TGTGCCAGCAGTTTAGCCCAGGACGAGCAGTACTTC. As protein: CASSLAQDEQYF. The V gene is TRBV28, the J gene TRBJ2-7, with D unresolved. The CDR3 spans 12 residues. Trimming stripped 2 bases from V and 5 bases from J, with 7 bases between. Looked up from germline, CDR1 is MDHEN and CDR2 is SYDVKM.

The chain carries TRBV11-3 and TRBJ2-3, with 13 positions matching TRBD2. CDR1 is SGHNT, CDR2 YENEEA, per germline. The V gene end was trimmed by 5 bases and the J gene end by 4 bases; junction bases not matched to a gene: 3. The CDR3 has 15 residues. In nucleotides, the CDR3 is TGTGCCAGCAGCGGACTAGCGGGAGCATCAGATACGCAGTATTTT. Its translation is CASSGLAGASDTQYF.

The chain links TRBV7-8 to TRBJ2-1; D is perhaps TRBD1 (7 bases). Trimming left V 6 bases short and J 2 bases short, with 20 bases between. CDR3 length: 17 residues. The germline gives CDR1 SGHVS, CDR2 FQNEAQ. The CDR3 DNA reads as TGTGCCAGCAGTAACCCAAGTTCAGGGGGGACCTACAATGAGCAGTTCTTC. Translation gives CASSNPSSGGTYNEQFF. Full variable domain (remainder filled in from reference TRBV7-8 and TRBJ2-1): GAGVSQSPRYKVAKRGQDVALRCDPISGHVSLFWYQQALGQGPEFLTYFQNEAQLDKSGLPSDRFFAERPEGSVSTLKIQRTQQEDSAVYLCASSNPSSGGTYNEQFFGPGTRLTVL.

Only a few counts were recorded for this clone. J is TRBJ2-7 and V is TRBV9, with D possibly matching TRBD1 (5 bases). Germline V gene data show CDR1 as SGDLS and CDR2 as YYNGEE. Trimming cost V 0 bases and J 7 bases, with 11 bases left between them. The CDR3 is made up of 13 amino acids. The CDR3 loop is CASSVGQLGEQYF. The CDR3 DNA is TGTGCCAGCAGCGTAGGACAGCTGGGGGAGCAGTACTTC.

The rearrangement links TRBV5-5 to TRBJ1-2; D may be TRBD1 (5 bases). Trimming cost V 0 bases and J 5 bases, with 8 bases left between them. Germline CDR1 SGHKS, CDR2 YYEKEE (reference sequence). CDR3 length equals 13 residues. CDR3 residues: CASSLVSGYGYTF. The CDR3, as DNA: TGTGCCAGCAGCTTGGTTTCAGGGTATGGCTACACCTTC.

This clone was seen a few times. The chain recombines TRBV9 with TRBJ1-4; D unclear. In germline, CDR1 is SGDLS, CDR2 YYNGEE. The ends were cut back, 0 bases at V and 0 bases at J, with 6 bases in the middle. The CDR3 is 15 amino acids. The CDR3, as DNA: TGTGCCAGCAGCGTAGCATCAGCAACTAATGAAAAACTGTTTTTT. Protein product: CASSVASATNEKLFF.

This chain connects TRBV28 to TRBJ2-7; 9 bases line up with TRBD1. J was trimmed by 2 bases and V by 4 bases; bases with no gene match: 12. Germline CDR1 MDHEN, CDR2 SYDVKM. This CDR3 comprises 17 residues. CDR3 DNA sequence: TGTGCCAGCAGTTCACCCCGGGGGACAGGGTTGACCTACGAGCAGTACTTC. Translated: CASSSPRGTGLTYEQYF.

This sequence joins TRBV6-1 and TRBJ1-1; D is undetermined. The CDR3 loop spans 16 amino acids. CDR1 and CDR2 from the germline V gene are MNHNS and SASEGT. Trimming left V 2 bases short and J 2 bases short, with 15 bases between. CDR3 loop: CASSETRGLLNTEAFF. The CDR3 region has the DNA TGTGCCAGCAGTGAAACTAGAGGACTTCTAAACACTGAAGCTTTCTTT.

There are a few counts of this clone. The chain carries TRBV6-6 and TRBJ2-7; 9 bases map to TRBD1. Per the germline V gene, CDR1 is MNHNY and CDR2 is SVGAGI (reference sequence). V lost 6 bases and J lost 3; bases outside the gene matches: 9. CDR3 length: 15 amino acids. The CDR3 is CASSRFKDRGYEQYF. Written as DNA, the CDR3 is TGTGCCAGCAGCCGCTTTAAGGACAGGGGCTACGAGCAGTACTTC.

The V and J genes are TRBV7-6 and TRBJ2-5; a possible D gene is TRBD1 (6 bases). Trimming left V 0 bases short and J 1 base short, with 12 bases between. In germline, CDR1 is SGHVS, CDR2 FNYEAQ. The CDR3 runs 16 residues. For the CDR3, the DNA is TGTGCCAGCAGCTTAGCCGGACAGATCCCCCAAGAGACCCAGTACTTC. Its translation: CASSLAGQIPQETQYF.

The chain employs TRBV30 and TRBJ1-2; D gene uncertain. V shed 3 bases and J shed 2 bases, with 13 bases lying between them. Germline V gives CDR1 GTSNPN, CDR2 SVGIG (reference sequence). CDR3 length: 14 residues. Here the CDR3 DNA reads TGTGCCTGGAGGCTGGCAGGCGAAAACTATGGCTACACCTTC. This encodes CAWRLAGENYGYTF.

Comment on this clone: One end of the junction is discordant with germline, which a read error may explain. The V and J genes are TRBV5-1 and TRBJ2-2; 9 bases agree with TRBD1. CDR1 and CDR2 from the germline V gene are SGHRS and YFSETQ. CDR3 length: 14 amino acids. The CDR3 here is CASRLGQGTGELFF. The CDR3 region has the DNA TGCGCCAGCAGGTTGGGACAGGGTACCGGGGAGCTGTTTTTT.

The V gene is TRBV29-1, the J gene TRBJ1-2; D is unresolved. The CDR3 has 14 residues. Per germline, CDR1 SQVTM and CDR2 ANQGSEA. The V gene lost 7 bases and the J gene lost 3 bases, with 18 bases spanning the gap. As DNA, the CDR3 is TGCAGCGGAGGAGAGCTTATTAAGCACTATGGCTACACCTTC. This encodes CSGGELIKHYGYTF.